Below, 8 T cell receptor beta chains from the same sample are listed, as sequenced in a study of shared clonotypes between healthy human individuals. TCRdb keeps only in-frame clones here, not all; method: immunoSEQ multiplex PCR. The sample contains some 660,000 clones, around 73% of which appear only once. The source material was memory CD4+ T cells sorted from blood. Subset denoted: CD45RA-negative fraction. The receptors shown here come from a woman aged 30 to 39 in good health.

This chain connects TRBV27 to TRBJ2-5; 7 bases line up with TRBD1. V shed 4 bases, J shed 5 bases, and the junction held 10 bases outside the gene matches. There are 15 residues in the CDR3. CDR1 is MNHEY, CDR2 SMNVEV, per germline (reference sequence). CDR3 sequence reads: CASSSPNRGTETQYF. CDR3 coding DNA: TGTGCCAGCAGTTCCCCGAACAGGGGAACGGAGACCCAGTACTTC.

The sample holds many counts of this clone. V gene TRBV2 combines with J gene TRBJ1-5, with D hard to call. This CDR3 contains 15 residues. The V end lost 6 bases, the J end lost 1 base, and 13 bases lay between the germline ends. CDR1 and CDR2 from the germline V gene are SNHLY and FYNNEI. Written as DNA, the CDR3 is TGTGCCAGCAGGCCTCAGGTGGAGAGCAATCAGCCCCAGCATTTT. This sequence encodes CASRPQVESNQPQHF.

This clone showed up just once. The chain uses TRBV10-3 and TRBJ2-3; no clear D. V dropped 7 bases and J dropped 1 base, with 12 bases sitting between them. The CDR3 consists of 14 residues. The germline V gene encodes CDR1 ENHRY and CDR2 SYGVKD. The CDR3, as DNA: TGTGCCATCACCACCTCCGCCGGCACAGATACGCAGTATTTT. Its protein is CAITTSAGTDTQYF.

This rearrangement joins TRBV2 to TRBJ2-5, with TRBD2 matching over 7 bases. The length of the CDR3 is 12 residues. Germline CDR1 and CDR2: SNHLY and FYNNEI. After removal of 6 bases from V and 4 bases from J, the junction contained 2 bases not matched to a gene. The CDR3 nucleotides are TGTGCCAGCAGGGGGGGGGTAGAGACCCAGTACTTC. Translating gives CASRGGVETQYF.

The CDR3 reads CASSLVPGLPGNTIYF. CDR3 sequence (DNA): TGTGCCAGCAGCTTAGTTCCAGGGCTGCCTGGAAACACCATATATTTT. V and J are TRBV7-2 and TRBJ1-3; D is perhaps TRBD1 (5 bases). Looked up from germline, CDR1 is SGHTA and CDR2 is FQGNSA. V was trimmed by 1 base and J by 2 bases, leaving 12 bases between them. CDR3 length: 16 amino acids.

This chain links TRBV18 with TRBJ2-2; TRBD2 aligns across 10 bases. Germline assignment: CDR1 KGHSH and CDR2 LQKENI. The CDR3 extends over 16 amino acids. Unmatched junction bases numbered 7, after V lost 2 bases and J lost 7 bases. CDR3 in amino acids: CASSPSLAGVGGELFF. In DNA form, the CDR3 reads TGTGCCAGCTCACCATCCCTAGCGGGAGTTGGCGGGGAGCTGTTTTTT.

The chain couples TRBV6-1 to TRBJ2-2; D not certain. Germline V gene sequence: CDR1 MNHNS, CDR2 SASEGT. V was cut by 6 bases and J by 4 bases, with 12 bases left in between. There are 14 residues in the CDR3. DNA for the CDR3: TGTGCCAGCAGGAGAGATTCGGGCACCGGGGAGCTGTTTTTT. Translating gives CASRRDSGTGELFF.

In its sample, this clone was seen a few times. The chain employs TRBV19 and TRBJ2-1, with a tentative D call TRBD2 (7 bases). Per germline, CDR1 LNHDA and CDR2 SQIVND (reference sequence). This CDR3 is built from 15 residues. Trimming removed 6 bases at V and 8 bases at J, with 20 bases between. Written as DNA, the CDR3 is TGTGCCAGTAGACAGGGCGGGAGAAAAACGCATGAGCAGTTCTTC. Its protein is CASRQGGRKTHEQFF.